Listed here are 14 T cell receptor beta chains from one sample, sequenced in a study of blood T cell repertoires in COVID-19. Profiling relied on immunoSEQ multiplex PCR, and the TCRdb table lists in-frame clones only, not all of them. The sample includes 200,000 to 250,000 clones, approximately 84% of them seen just once. The specimen was PBMCs or T cells enriched from blood (not recorded which). The receptors originated from a man aged 55 to 70 who had recovered from COVID-19.

This sequence joins TRBV19 and TRBJ1-2; the match to TRBD1 covers 7 bases. This CDR3 has 12 residues. Germline CDR1 and CDR2: LNHDA and SQIVND (reference sequence). Unmatched junction bases numbered 0, after V lost 5 bases and J lost 3 bases. CDR3 in amino acids: CASSDRDYGYTF. Written as DNA, the CDR3 is TGTGCCAGTAGTGACAGGGACTATGGCTACACCTTC.

V gene TRBV15 combines with J gene TRBJ1-4; 8 nucleotides line up with TRBD1. The J segment lost 5 bases and the V segment lost 3 bases, leaving 5 bases of the junction unmatched. The CDR3 runs 15 residues. Germline assignment: CDR1 LNHNV and CDR2 YYDKDF (reference sequence). The CDR3 DNA sequence: TGTGCCACCAGCAGGGACAGGGCTAAGAATGAAAAACTGTTTTTT. Protein product: CATSRDRAKNEKLFF. Complete variable domain (other parts from reference TRBV15 and TRBJ1-4): DAMVIQNPRYQVTQFGKPVTLSCSQTLNHNVMYWYQQKSSQAPKLLFHYYDKDFNNEADTPDNFQSRRPNTSFCFLDIRSPGLGDTAMYLCATSRDRAKNEKLFFGSGTQLSVL.

This clone was recorded only once. V is TRBV5-1 and J is TRBJ1-1; 8 nucleotides line up with TRBD1. This CDR3 is 11 amino acids long. From germline, CDR1 is SGHRS and CDR2 YFSETQ. V dropped 4 bases and J dropped 8; count of bases not matched to a gene: 1. This CDR3 is CASSRDREAFF. CDR3 coding DNA: TGCGCCAGCAGCCGGGACAGGGAAGCTTTCTTT.

The rearrangement uses TRBV7-6 and TRBJ1-1, with TRBD1 identical over 7 bases. Germline V CDR1 and CDR2: SGHVS, FNYEAQ. The trim removed 0 bases at V and 5 bases at J, leaving 3 bases unmatched. This CDR3 spans 14 amino acids. CDR3 sequence: CASSLASGQTEAFF. The CDR3 DNA is TGTGCCAGCAGCTTAGCGTCGGGACAGACTGAAGCTTTCTTT.

V gene TRBV6-4 combines with J gene TRBJ1-1; TRBD1 matches 8 bases. The CDR3 contains 15 residues. The germline V gene has CDR1 MRHNA and CDR2 SNTAGT. V shed 2 bases, J shed 4 bases, and the junction held 6 bases outside the gene matches. CDR3 residues: CASSDPGQGITEAFF. CDR3 nucleotide sequence: TGTGCCAGCAGTGACCCAGGACAGGGAATCACTGAAGCTTTCTTT.

This chain links TRBV5-1 with TRBJ2-7, with a possible D match to TRBD2 (6 bases). Germline loops: CDR1 SGHRS, CDR2 YFSETQ. The CDR3 sequence is 14 residues long. With 0 bases removed from V and 5 bases from J, the gap between germline ends came to 12 bases. CDR3 sequence reads: CASSLVFGGDEQYF. The CDR3 nucleotides are TGCGCCAGCAGCTTGGTGTTTGGCGGGGACGAGCAGTACTTC.

The genes are TRBV27 and TRBJ2-1; TRBD2 agrees at 10 bases. CDR1 is MNHEY, CDR2 SMNVEV, per germline (reference sequence). The CDR3 has 18 amino acids. J lost 1 base, V lost 2 bases, and 8 bases had no gene match. The CDR3 nucleotides read TGTGCCAGCAGTTTACTGATTCAGCGGGGGGGTTCCTACAATGAGCAGTTCTTC. Residues: CASSLLIQRGGSYNEQFF.

V gene TRBV18 combines with J gene TRBJ2-3, with D possibly being TRBD1 (6 bases). Germline CDR1 KGHSH, CDR2 LQKENI. Trimming shortened V by 2 bases and J by 1 base, and 10 bases separated the two germline ends. This CDR3 comprises 15 residues. The CDR3 region has the DNA TGTGCCAGCTCACCATCAGGGGTGGGCACAGATACGCAGTATTTT. Translated: CASSPSGVGTDTQYF.

This clone was seen more than once but under ten times. V and J are TRBV7-8 and TRBJ1-2, with 8 bases lining up with TRBD1. Looked up from germline, CDR1 is SGHVS and CDR2 is FQNEAQ. The V gene end was trimmed by 2 bases and the J gene end by 2 bases; junction bases not matched to a gene: 7. CDR3 size: 16 residues. CDR3 amino acids: CASSLMGRTGNYGYTF. In DNA, the CDR3 is TGTGCCAGCAGCTTAATGGGTCGGACAGGGAACTATGGCTACACCTTC. Filled out from reference TRBV7-8 and TRBJ1-2, the complete variable domain reads GAGVSQSPRYKVAKRGQDVALRCDPISGHVSLFWYQQALGQGPEFLTYFQNEAQLDKSGLPSDRFFAERPEGSVSTLKIQRTQQEDSAVYLCASSLMGRTGNYGYTFGSGTRLTVV.

This clone was detected only a few times. The chain is built from TRBV29-1 and TRBJ1-5, with 7 positions matching TRBD1. Germline loops: CDR1 SQVTM, CDR2 ANQGSEA. J gave up 5 bases and V 6 bases, and 7 bases lay outside the gene matches. This CDR3 contains 13 residues. CDR3 loop: CSVQQGFDQPQHF. The CDR3 DNA sequence: TGCAGCGTGCAACAGGGGTTCGATCAGCCCCAGCATTTT.

V and J are TRBV19 and TRBJ1-1; no clear D. The CDR3 totals 13 residues. Trimming left V 3 bases short and J 6 bases short, with 11 bases between. From germline, CDR1 is LNHDA and CDR2 SQIVND (reference sequence). The CDR3 sequence: CASSIWAGAEAFF. The CDR3 DNA reads as TGTGCCAGTAGTATTTGGGCGGGCGCTGAAGCTTTCTTT. Combining the CDR3 with reference TRBV19 and TRBJ1-1 gives the whole variable domain DGGITQSPKYLFRKEGQNVTLSCEQNLNHDAMYWYRQDPGQGLRLIYYSQIVNDFQKGDIAEGYSVSREKKESFPLTVTSAQKNPTAFYLCASSIWAGAEAFFGQGTRLTVV.

Here the CDR3 reads CASSPVSGRNTEAFF. DNA for the CDR3: TGTGCCAGCAGCCCAGTCTCTGGTCGGAACACTGAAGCTTTCTTT. The chain combines TRBV11-2 with TRBJ1-1; D is undetermined. Between the trimmed V and J ends, which lost 5 bases and 1 base, there was a span of 14 bases. The CDR3 runs to 15 residues. The germline CDR1 and CDR2 sequences are SGHAT and FQNNGV.

The J gene is TRBJ1-4, the V gene TRBV9, with TRBD1 as a possible D gene (6 bases). The V gene lost 3 bases and the J gene lost 6 bases, with 15 bases spanning the gap. CDR1 is SGDLS and CDR2 is YYNGEE in the germline V gene. The length of the CDR3 is 15 residues. CDR3 residues: CASSARDNSYEKLFF. CDR3 nucleotides: TGTGCCAGCAGCGCCCGGGACAACAGTTATGAAAAACTGTTTTTT.

This chain joins TRBV6-5 and TRBJ2-2, with D possibly matching TRBD2 (6 bases). CDR3 length: 14 residues. Deletions cut 8 bases from V and 8 bases from J, with 18 bases between. Germline V gene data show CDR1 as MNHEY and CDR2 as SVGAGI. The CDR3 region is CASGAGRERGELFF. The CDR3 DNA is TGTGCCAGCGGAGCAGGTCGGGAGAGGGGGGAGCTGTTTTTT.